Listed below are T cell receptor beta chains from one sample, sequenced in a study of T cell responses to AZD1222 COVID-19 vaccine. Using immunoSEQ multiplex PCR, the repertoire was profiled, and TCRdb retains in-frame clones only, with some absent. The data contain about 210,000 clones, roughly 92% of them singletons. Material: peripheral blood, obtained on day 0 of AZD1222 vaccination. Receptor source: an adult in good health. Each CDR3 is given with its conserved first and last residue. A D gene is named only where the DNA matches it firmly.

d_call j_call v_call cdr3_length cdr3_aa
TRBD1 TRBJ1-1 TRBV5-5 14 CASNTRTGGFEAFF
TRBD1 TRBJ1-2 TRBV7-9 15 CASSLVGTGAYGYTF
- TRBJ2-7 TRBV27 15 CASSLRGLRPYEQYF
- TRBJ1-4 TRBV29-1 12 CSVEVRAEKLFF
TRBD2 TRBJ2-3 TRBV30 14 CAWIKRGRADTQYF
- TRBJ2-7 TRBV19 14 CASSPRRRYYEQYF
TRBD1 TRBJ1-2 TRBV6-5 15 CASQQGEGLRGGYTF
- TRBJ2-3 TRBV10-3 15 CAINPGLIGTDTQYF
TRBD1 TRBJ2-7 TRBV6-5 13 CASSSGGTGEQYF
- TRBJ2-5 TRBV7-2 13 CASSLTTQETQYF
TRBD2 TRBJ2-5 TRBV7-6 15 CASSVTGGAGETQYF
- TRBJ1-1 TRBV18 13 CASLLSEKLEAFF
TRBD1 TRBJ1-1 TRBV4-3 16 CASSQSFNRGPSEAFF
- TRBJ1-1 TRBV6-6 14 CASNTDRVNTEAFF
- TRBJ1-2 TRBV5-1 15 CASSPRPGANYGYTF
- TRBJ1-2 TRBV6-2/TRBV6-3 14 CASSPWGPNYGYTF
- TRBJ1-2 TRBV29-1 14 CSVSGAGTMPSGHF
- TRBJ2-3 TRBV19 15 CASTNTYRLTDTQYF
- TRBJ1-5 TRBV4-1 16 CASSRGGSLSNQPQHF
TRBD1 TRBJ1-2 TRBV15 16 CATNRERGTALLGYTF
- TRBJ1-1 TRBV19 15 CASRFLSGGWTEAFF
TRBD2 TRBJ2-5 TRBV19 13 CASSILGGETQYF
- TRBJ2-1 TRBV6-5 14 CASRRGSSYNEQFF
TRBD2 TRBJ2-7 TRBV20-1 14 CSASTGTRPLEQYF
- TRBJ2-6 TRBV9 17 CASSFRGSHSGANVLTF
- TRBJ2-7 TRBV7-2 15 CASSFNGQFLYEQYF
- TRBJ1-5 TRBV12-5 14 CASGLDDPRGPQHF
TRBD1 TRBJ2-1 TRBV4-1 15 CASSHQDRGDNEQFF
TRBD1 TRBJ2-5 TRBV27 15 CASSPGDRAPETQYF
- TRBJ1-1 TRBV7-9 12 CASSSQGSEAFF
- TRBJ2-7 TRBV15 15 CATSRAPGVSYEQYF
- TRBJ1-1 TRBV6-5 15 CASSYSGAMNTEAFF
- TRBJ1-1 TRBV19 15 CASSPLGEMNTEAFF
TRBD1 TRBJ1-4 TRBV10-3 18 CAISGGDRGPRANEKLFF
- TRBJ2-7 TRBV6-6 12 CASGETAYEQYF
- TRBJ2-1 TRBV21-1 14 CASSVPVSYNEQFF
- TRBJ1-2 TRBV3-1/TRBV3-2 15 CASSQAPDVRYGYTF
TRBD1 TRBJ2-3 TRBV5-1 15 CASSNGQARTDTQYF
- TRBJ2-5 TRBV2 13 CASSDQKQGSQYF
- TRBJ1-4 TRBV6-5 14 CASSGGSQNEKLFF
TRBD1 TRBJ1-5 TRBV20-1 14 CSASRTGAEQPQHF
- TRBJ2-7 TRBV11-2 14 CASNRQDGSYEQYF
- TRBJ1-4 TRBV15 15 CATSSLGQYSEKLFF
- TRBJ1-4 TRBV19 15 CASSIGGTTNEKLFF
- TRBJ1-2 TRBV6-2/TRBV6-3 11 CASSPGRGYTF
TRBD1 TRBJ1-5 TRBV19 15 CASSEGQVLNQPQHF
- TRBJ1-2 TRBV30 12 CAWSVDSVGYTF
TRBD1 TRBJ1-1 TRBV5-6 14 CASRFGTGNTEAFF
- TRBJ2-7 TRBV19 14 CASSRGGVSYEQYF
- TRBJ2-1 TRBV3-1/TRBV3-2 16 CASSSSGGGPANEQFF
- TRBJ1-6 TRBV6-5 13 CASSYSTNSPLHF
TRBD2 TRBJ2-3 TRBV24-1 16 CATSDPSGGARDTQYF
- TRBJ1-5 TRBV3-1/TRBV3-2 13 CASSQDGAQPQHF
TRBD1 TRBJ1-1 TRBV18 16 CASSPPDRDTNTEAFF
- TRBJ1-4 TRBV21-1 18 CASTSKQDRGQANEKLFF
TRBD1 TRBJ2-3 TRBV24-1 18 CATSDPGAGGAGTDTQYF
- TRBJ2-7 TRBV2 16 CASSEVGRARGYEQYF
- TRBJ1-3 TRBV9 14 CASSVAHSGNTIYF